The present entry profiles one TCR beta chain with its context. Its antigen is not identified. These data come from a study of T cell repertoires in cytomegalovirus infection. Study overall: From public TCR beta signatures came an indication of both CMV infection and matching HLA type. Study conclusions and caveats: There were HLA-C-restricted CMV-specific TCR beta clonotypes dominating the ex vivo response. Cumulative public TCR beta family frequency identified CMV carriers with the relevant HLA.

There are 14 residues in the CDR3. V was trimmed by 3 bases and J by 3 bases, leaving 12 bases between them. Germline V gene lookup returns CDR1 SGHVS and CDR2 FNYEAQ. TCRdb re-analysed the reads in MiXCR, keeping a single row per CDR3 protein. This table holds 650,000 to 900,000 distinct CDR3 sequences, about 31% found once. The rearrangement joins TRBV7-6 to TRBJ2-7; D is tentatively TRBD1 or TRBD2 (5 bases each). The TCR originated in a human donor in good health (CMV status not recorded). Some clones in this sample may be carry-over from other donors' samples. The source was cultured CD8+ T cells from PBMCs, collected from culture after CMV antigen stimulation. In DNA form, the CDR3 reads TGTGCCAGCAGCTTTGGGGACGGGAACTACGAGCAGTACTTC. Translation gives CASSFGDGNYEQYF.